This T cell receptor (beta chain) is from a study of blood T cell repertoires in COVID-19 (dated by TCRdb to the early 2020s). About the full investigation: Collaborator samples came from the United States, Italy and Spain and covered acute and convalescent phases of COVID-19. The material from the prospective study consisted of cDNA or gDNA derived from T cells, B-cell-depleted T cells, or PBMCs. The dataset comprised deeply sampled blood TCRbeta repertoires from subjects exposed to, actively infected with, or recovered from COVID-19. A freely available public database, intended as a resource for researchers studying the immune response to SARS-CoV-2, is where the repertoires were released. Samples came from the ongoing ImmuneRACE study (first 160 participants) plus 1,254 subjects from 6 global collaborators. Sample metadata almost always included a de-identified subject ID, COVID-19 status, age in years and sex. Where HLA class I and class II types were available, the types were taken from metadata supplied by the sample provider, not from assay-based typing.

Summary of the overall study and its limitations: The quantity of clinical and demographic metadata differed by source and by participant and was supplied without curation.

Cut back by 8 bases and 0 bases, the V and J ends lie 7 bases apart. Via the germline V gene (reference sequence), CDR1 is MNHNY and CDR2 SVGAGI. From its cysteine to its phenylalanine, the CDR3 spans 13 amino acids. The DNA shown is the 39-base CDR3, in frame from base 1. In the case of this clone: It has no known antigen specificity. Within one base of it there is no much larger clone, and no base qualities were kept.

In the prospective study, participants were about 18 to 100 years old, resided in about two dozen geographic areas of the United States, and were enrolled through a virtual design. In the prospective study, participants were assigned to cohorts based on the clinical history participants reported in a screening survey and a study questionnaire. For ImmuneRACE Cohort 3, a participant was defined as recovered based on two consecutive negative NP/OP PCR tests, clearance by a healthcare professional, or resolution of symptoms. Each participant in the prospective study had whole blood, serum and a nasopharyngeal or oropharyngeal swab collected by mobile phlebotomists. Prospective study participants could optionally give additional blood draws and questionnaires over an approximately two-month period. Prospective study blood samples were shipped either frozen or at room temperature before DNA extraction.

The immunoSEQ Assay, a bias-controlled multiplex PCR, was used to amplify TCRbeta CDR3 regions from genomic DNA. In the paper's pipeline: The number of nucleated cells in each sample was estimated by amplification of reference gene primers within the assay. To quantify the absolute abundance of each unique TCRbeta CDR3 rearrangement, sequence reads were collapsed and filtered. For each sample, productive Simpson clonality was calculated as the square root of Simpson's diversity index over productive rearrangements. Not all clones reach the TCRdb copy of this immuneACCESS table, which keeps in-frame sequences only. Checked studies attribute under half of the gap to unresolved V genes and leave the rest unexplained. Clone size and V and J calls were adopted from that table, with D and trimming inferred from the DNA. This sample holds around 300,000 clones; 80% to 90% were observed only once. The ten largest clonotypes hold under 2.5% of the sample.

Material: PBMCs or T cells enriched from blood (not recorded which). The TCR originated in a woman under 30 who had recovered from COVID-19. Recombination joined TRBV6-6 with TRBJ2-2, with no confident D gene call. The nucleotide sequence is TGTGCCAGCCAGGCCCCGAACACCGGGGAGCTGTTTTTT. The resulting protein is CASQAPNTGELFF.